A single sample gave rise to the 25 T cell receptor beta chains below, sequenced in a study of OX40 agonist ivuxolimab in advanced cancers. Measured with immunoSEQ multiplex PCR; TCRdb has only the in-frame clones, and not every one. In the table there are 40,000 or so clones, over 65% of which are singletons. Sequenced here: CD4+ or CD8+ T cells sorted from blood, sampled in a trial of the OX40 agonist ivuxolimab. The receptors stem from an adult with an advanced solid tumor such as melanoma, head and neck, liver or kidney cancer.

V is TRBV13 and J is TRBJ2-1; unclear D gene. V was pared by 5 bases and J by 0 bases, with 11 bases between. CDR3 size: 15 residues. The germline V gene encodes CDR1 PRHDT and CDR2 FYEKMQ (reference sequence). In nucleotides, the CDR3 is TGTGCCAGCAGCATCGGTCTTAGCTCCTACAATGAGCAGTTCTTC. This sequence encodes CASSIGLSSYNEQFF.

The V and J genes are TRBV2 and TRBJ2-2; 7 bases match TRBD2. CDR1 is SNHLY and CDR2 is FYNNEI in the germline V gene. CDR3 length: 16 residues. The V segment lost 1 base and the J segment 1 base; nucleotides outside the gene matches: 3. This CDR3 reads CASSEVPGGNTGELFF. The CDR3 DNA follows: TGTGCCAGCAGTGAAGTGCCGGGAGGGAACACCGGGGAGCTGTTTTTT.

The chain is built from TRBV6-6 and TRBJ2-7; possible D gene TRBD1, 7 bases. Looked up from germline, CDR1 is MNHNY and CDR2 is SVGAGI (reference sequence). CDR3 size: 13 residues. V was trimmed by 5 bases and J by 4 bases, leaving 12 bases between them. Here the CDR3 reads CASSPGGWYEQYF. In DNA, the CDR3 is TGTGCCAGCAGTCCAGGGGGGTGGTACGAGCAGTACTTC.

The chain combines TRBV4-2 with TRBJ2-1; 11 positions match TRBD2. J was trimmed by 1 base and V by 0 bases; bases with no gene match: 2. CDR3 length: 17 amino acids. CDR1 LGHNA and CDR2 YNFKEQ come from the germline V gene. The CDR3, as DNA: TGTGCCAGCAGCCAAGAACTAGCGGGAGATTCCTACAATGAGCAGTTCTTC. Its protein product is CASSQELAGDSYNEQFF.

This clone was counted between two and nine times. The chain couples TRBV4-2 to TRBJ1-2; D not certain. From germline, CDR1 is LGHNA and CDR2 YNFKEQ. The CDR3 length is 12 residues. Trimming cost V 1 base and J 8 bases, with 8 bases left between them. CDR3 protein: CASSQGAMGYTF. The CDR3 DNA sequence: TGTGCCAGCAGCCAAGGGGCTATGGGCTACACCTTC.

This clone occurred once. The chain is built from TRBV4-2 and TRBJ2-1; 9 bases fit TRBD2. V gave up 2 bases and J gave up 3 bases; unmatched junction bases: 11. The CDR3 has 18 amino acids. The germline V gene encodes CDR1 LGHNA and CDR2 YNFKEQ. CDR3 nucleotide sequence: TGTGCCAGCAGCCAAACCCCTGGAGCGGGGGGCTTCTACAATGAGCAGTTCTTC. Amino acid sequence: CASSQTPGAGGFYNEQFF.

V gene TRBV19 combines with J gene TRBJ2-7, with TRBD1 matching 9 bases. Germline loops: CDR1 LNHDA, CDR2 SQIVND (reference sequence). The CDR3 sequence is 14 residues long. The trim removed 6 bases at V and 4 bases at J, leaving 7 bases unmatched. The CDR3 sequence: CASRREQGAYEQYF. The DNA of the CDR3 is TGTGCCAGTAGGCGGGAACAGGGGGCGTACGAGCAGTACTTC.

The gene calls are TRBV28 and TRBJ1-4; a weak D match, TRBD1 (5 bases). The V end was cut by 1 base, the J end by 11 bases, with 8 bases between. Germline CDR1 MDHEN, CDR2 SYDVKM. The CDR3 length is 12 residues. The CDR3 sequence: CASSLSRGKLFF. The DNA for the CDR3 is TGTGCCAGCAGTTTATCCCGGGGGAAACTGTTTTTT.

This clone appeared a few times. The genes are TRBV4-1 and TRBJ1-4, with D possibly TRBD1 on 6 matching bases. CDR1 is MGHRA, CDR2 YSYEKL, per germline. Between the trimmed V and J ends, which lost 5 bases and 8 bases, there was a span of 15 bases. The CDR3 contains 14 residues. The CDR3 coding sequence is TGCGCCAGCAGCACCACTTCAACAGGGGAAAAACTGTTTTTT. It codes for CASSTTSTGEKLFF.

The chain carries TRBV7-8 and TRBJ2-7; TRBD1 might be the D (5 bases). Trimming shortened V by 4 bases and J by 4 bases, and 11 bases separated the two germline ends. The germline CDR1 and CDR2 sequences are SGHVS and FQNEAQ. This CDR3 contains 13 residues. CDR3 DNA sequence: TGTGCCAGCAGCTCAGACAGTCTATACGAGCAGTACTTC. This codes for CASSSDSLYEQYF.

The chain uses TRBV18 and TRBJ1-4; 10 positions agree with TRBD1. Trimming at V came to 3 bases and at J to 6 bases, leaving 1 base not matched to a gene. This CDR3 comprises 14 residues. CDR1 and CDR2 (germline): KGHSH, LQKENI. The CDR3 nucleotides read TGTGCCAGCTCACCCGGGACAGGGGATGAAAAACTGTTTTTT. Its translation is CASSPGTGDEKLFF.

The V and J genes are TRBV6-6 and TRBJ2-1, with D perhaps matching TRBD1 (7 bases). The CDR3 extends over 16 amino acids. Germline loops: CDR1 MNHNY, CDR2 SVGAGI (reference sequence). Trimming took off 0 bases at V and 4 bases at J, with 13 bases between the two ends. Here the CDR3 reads CASSYSSQGGYNEQFF. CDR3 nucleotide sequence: TGTGCCAGCAGTTACTCATCGCAGGGGGGTTACAATGAGCAGTTCTTC.

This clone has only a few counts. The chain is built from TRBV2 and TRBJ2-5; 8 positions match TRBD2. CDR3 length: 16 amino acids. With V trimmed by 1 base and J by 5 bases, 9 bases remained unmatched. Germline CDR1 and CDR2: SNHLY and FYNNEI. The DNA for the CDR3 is TGTGCCAGCAGTGAAGTTGGAGTATCGGGGGGGGAGACCCAGTACTTC. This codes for CASSEVGVSGGETQYF.

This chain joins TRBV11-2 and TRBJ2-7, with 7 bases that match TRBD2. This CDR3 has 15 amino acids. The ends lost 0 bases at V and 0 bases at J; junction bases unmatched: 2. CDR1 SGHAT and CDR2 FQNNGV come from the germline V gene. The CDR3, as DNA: TGTGCCAGCAGCTTAGAGCCTAGCGGCTCCTACGAGCAGTACTTC. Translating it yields CASSLEPSGSYEQYF.

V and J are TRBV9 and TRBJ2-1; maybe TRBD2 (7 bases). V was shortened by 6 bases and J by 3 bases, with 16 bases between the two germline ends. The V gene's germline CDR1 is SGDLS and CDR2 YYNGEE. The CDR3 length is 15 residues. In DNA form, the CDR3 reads TGTGCCAGCACCGAGGGGGGGGTGGACTACAATGAGCAGTTCTTC. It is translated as CASTEGGVDYNEQFF.

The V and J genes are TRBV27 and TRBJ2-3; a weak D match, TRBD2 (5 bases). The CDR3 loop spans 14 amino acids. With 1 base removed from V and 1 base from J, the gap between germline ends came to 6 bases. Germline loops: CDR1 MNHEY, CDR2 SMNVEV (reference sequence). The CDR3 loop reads CASSLLLGTDTQYF. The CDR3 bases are TGTGCCAGCAGTTTATTACTAGGCACAGATACGCAGTATTTT.

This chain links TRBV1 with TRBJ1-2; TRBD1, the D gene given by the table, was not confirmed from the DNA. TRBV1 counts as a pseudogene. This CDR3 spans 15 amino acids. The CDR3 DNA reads TGCACCAGCAGCCAAGGCGCCCCAGGGGATAAAGGCTACACCTTC. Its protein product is CTSSQGAPGDKGYTF.

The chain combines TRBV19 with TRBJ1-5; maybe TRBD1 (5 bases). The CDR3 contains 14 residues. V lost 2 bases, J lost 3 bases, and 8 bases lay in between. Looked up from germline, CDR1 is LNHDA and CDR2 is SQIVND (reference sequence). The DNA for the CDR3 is TGTGCCAGTAGTATATGGGGGATCAATCAGCCCCAGCATTTT. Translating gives CASSIWGINQPQHF.

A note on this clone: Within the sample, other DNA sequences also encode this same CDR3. CDR3 loop: CASSASYEQYF. CDR3 sequence (DNA): TGTGCCAGCAGTGCGAGCTACGAGCAGTACTTC. The chain recombines TRBV2 with TRBJ2-7; no reliable D call. Germline V lookup: CDR1 SNHLY, CDR2 FYNNEI. This CDR3 is 11 amino acids long. V was trimmed by 4 bases and J by 3 bases, leaving 4 bases between them.

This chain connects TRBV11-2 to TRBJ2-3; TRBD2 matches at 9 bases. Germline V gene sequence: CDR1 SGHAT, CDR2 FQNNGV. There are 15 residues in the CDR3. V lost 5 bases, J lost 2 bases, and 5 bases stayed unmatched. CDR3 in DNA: TGTGCCAGCAGCCTCAGGACTAGCGCCACAGATACGCAGTATTTT. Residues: CASSLRTSATDTQYF.

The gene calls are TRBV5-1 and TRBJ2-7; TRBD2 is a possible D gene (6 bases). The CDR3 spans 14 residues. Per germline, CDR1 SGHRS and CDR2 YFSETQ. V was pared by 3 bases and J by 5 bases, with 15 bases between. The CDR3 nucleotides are TGCGCCAGCAGCTCCGGGACTGACGGGGACGAGCAGTACTTC. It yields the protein CASSSGTDGDEQYF.

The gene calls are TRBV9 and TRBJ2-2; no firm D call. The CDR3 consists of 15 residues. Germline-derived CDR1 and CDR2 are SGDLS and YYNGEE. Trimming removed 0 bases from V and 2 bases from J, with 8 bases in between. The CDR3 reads CASSVEGSNTGELFF. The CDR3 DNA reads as TGTGCCAGCAGCGTAGAGGGAAGCAACACCGGGGAGCTGTTTTTT. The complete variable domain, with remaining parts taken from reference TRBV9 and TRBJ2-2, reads DSGVTQTPKHLITATGQRVTLRCSPRSGDLSVYWYQQSLDQGLQFLIQYYNGEERAKGNILERFSAQQFPDLHSELNLSSLELGDSALYFCASSVEGSNTGELFFGEGSRLTVL.

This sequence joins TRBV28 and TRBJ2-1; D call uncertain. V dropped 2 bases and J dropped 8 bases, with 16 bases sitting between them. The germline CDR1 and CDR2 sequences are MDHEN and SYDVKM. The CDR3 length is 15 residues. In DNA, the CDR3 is TGTGCCAGCAGTTTAGGTTTGGGCGCCCGGGATGAGCAGTTCTTC. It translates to CASSLGLGARDEQFF.

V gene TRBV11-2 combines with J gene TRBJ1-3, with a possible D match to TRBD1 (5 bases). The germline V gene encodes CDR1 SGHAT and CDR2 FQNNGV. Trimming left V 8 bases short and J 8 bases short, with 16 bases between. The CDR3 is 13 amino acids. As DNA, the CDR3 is TGTGCCAGCTATGGCAGGGACGAGGACACCATATATTTT. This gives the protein CASYGRDEDTIYF.

CDR3 coding DNA: TGTGCCAGCAGTCACTCATCGGAGGAGTACTTC. Its translation is CASSHSSEEYF. The V call is TRBV21-1, the J call TRBJ2-5; the table's D call of TRBD2 was not tested on the DNA. TRBV21-1 is tagged as a pseudogene. The CDR3 contains 11 residues.